This T cell receptor (beta chain) came from a study of neoadjuvant anti-PD-1 for oral cavity cancer. Study-wide findings and caveats: Treg/Th17 ratio rose with pretreatment blood and fell with post-treatment tumor TCRbeta clonality.

On this clone: The antigen is not known.

TCRdb keeps only in-frame clones here, not all; method: immunoSEQ multiplex PCR. The repertoire consists of tens of thousands of clones, with 65% to 85% occurring once and the leading ten covering around 3.2%. Germline CDR1 reads SGHRS; CDR2 reads YFSETQ. Trimming pared 4 bases from V and 2 bases from J, leaving 16 bases between. CDR3 length: 16 amino acids. This TCR was sampled from a person aged 40 to 85 with oral cavity squamous cell carcinoma. The J gene is TRBJ2-1, the V gene TRBV5-1; D may be TRBD2 (6 bases). Specimen: PBMCs, collected before nivolumab (anti-PD-1) treatment. CDR3: CASSMGTLPAYNEQFF. The CDR3 DNA sequence: TGCGCCAGCAGCATGGGGACTCTTCCCGCCTACAATGAGCAGTTCTTC.